Presented here are 22 T cell receptor beta chains from one specimen sequenced in a study of blood T cell repertoires in COVID-19. TCRdb's table, derived via immunoSEQ multiplex PCR, lists solely in-frame clones and lacks some. The sample lists about 24,000 clones; 60% to 75% were seen once. The sample consisted of peripheral blood. The receptors derive from a man aged 45-60 years with COVID-19, enrolled during active disease.

In its sample, this clone was seen a few times. The V call is TRBV19, the J call TRBJ1-6; TRBD1 agrees at 8 bases. The CDR3 loop spans 15 amino acids. Unmatched junction bases numbered 5, after V lost 3 bases and J lost 7 bases. Germline V gives CDR1 LNHDA, CDR2 SQIVND (reference sequence). The CDR3, as DNA: TGTGCCAGTAGTATGCGGGACAGGCTAAATTCACCCCTCCACTTT. The encoded protein is CASSMRDRLNSPLHF.

J is TRBJ1-1 and V is TRBV14; no clear D gene. Germline CDR1 and CDR2: SGHDN and FVKESK. Trimming shortened V by 0 bases and J by 6 bases, and 14 bases separated the two germline ends. This CDR3 has 15 residues. This CDR3 is CASSQDFIYRAEAFF. The CDR3 coding sequence is TGTGCCAGCAGCCAAGATTTTATATATAGAGCTGAAGCTTTCTTT.

The rearrangement joins TRBV5-6 to TRBJ2-6, with unresolved D. Germline loops: CDR1 SGHDT, CDR2 YYEEEE. The length of the CDR3 is 12 residues. V dropped 5 bases and J dropped 3 bases, with 3 bases sitting between them. CDR3 sequence reads: CASSRGANVLTF. The CDR3 DNA reads as TGTGCCAGCAGTCGTGGGGCCAACGTCCTGACTTTC.

This clone was found once. V is TRBV6-1 and J is TRBJ1-6; D ambiguous. In germline, CDR1 is MNHNS, CDR2 SASEGT. V lost 3 bases to trimming and J lost 9 bases, with 12 bases between them. The CDR3 covers 14 residues. The CDR3 bases are TGTGCCAGCAGTGACAGGTGGTCGGTTTCACCCCTCCACTTT. Its protein is CASSDRWSVSPLHF.

The chain links TRBV7-2 to TRBJ1-1; tentatively, D is TRBD1 (5 bases). The V end lost 8 bases, the J end lost 3 bases, and 10 bases lay between the germline ends. This CDR3 has 12 amino acids. Looked up from germline, CDR1 is SGHTA and CDR2 is FQGNSA. CDR3 sequence reads: CASGDSDTEAFF. The CDR3 DNA reads as TGTGCCAGCGGGGACTCTGACACTGAAGCTTTCTTT. The full variable domain, its missing parts supplied by reference TRBV7-2 and TRBJ1-1, is GAGVSQSPSNKVTEKGKDVELRCDPISGHTALYWYRQSLGQGLEFLIYFQGNSAPDKSGLPSDRFSAERTGGSVSTLTIQRTQQEDSAVYLCASGDSDTEAFFGQGTRLTVV.

This clone was seen a single time. V is TRBV6-5 and J is TRBJ2-5; 7 bases fit TRBD2. The better agreement between TRBJ2-7 and the DNA end casts doubt on the J call. CDR1 and CDR2 from the germline V gene are MNHEY and SVGAGI. CDR3 length equals 15 residues. CDR3 residues: CASSTTERGVYEQYF. Written as DNA, the CDR3 is TGTGCCAGCAGTACTACCGAGCGGGGAGTTTACGAGCAGTACTTC.

This clone came up once. The chain combines TRBV19 with TRBJ1-5; a weak D match, TRBD1 (6 bases). From germline, CDR1 is LNHDA and CDR2 SQIVND (reference sequence). The CDR3 covers 13 residues. Trimming took off 10 bases at V and 6 bases at J, with 16 bases between the two ends. The DNA of the CDR3 is TGTGCCACCTCCCGGGGGGCAGGTCAGCCCCAGCATTTT. Its translation: CATSRGAGQPQHF.

V usage is TRBV11-2 and J usage is TRBJ2-7; 7 positions match TRBD1. Trimming at V came to 5 bases and at J to 2 bases, leaving 6 bases not matched to a gene. The CDR3 is 14 residues long. Germline CDR1 SGHAT, CDR2 FQNNGV. This CDR3 reads CASSPMTGTYEQYF. The CDR3 DNA reads as TGTGCCAGCAGCCCAATGACAGGGACCTACGAGCAGTACTTC. Full variable domain (outside the CDR3, taken from reference TRBV11-2 and TRBJ2-7): EAGVAQSPRYKIIEKRQSVAFWCNPISGHATLYWYQQILGQGPKLLIQFQNNGVVDDSQLPKDRFSAERLKGVDSTLKIQPAKLEDSAVYLCASSPMTGTYEQYFGPGTRLTVT.

This clone was picked up a small number of times. The chain couples TRBV3-1 (or the pseudogene TRBV3-2) to TRBJ2-7, with D uncertain. Trimming pared 1 base from V and 3 bases from J, leaving 4 bases between. The CDR3 length is 12 residues. Per the germline V gene, CDR1 is LGHDT and CDR2 is YNNKEL (reference sequence). The CDR3 loop is CASSQGVYEQYF. CDR3 coding DNA: TGTGCCAGCAGCCAAGGAGTCTACGAGCAGTACTTC.

The chain recombines TRBV3-1 (or the pseudogene TRBV3-2) with TRBJ2-5; TRBD2 matches 8 bases. V trimming: 2 bases; J trimming: 5 bases; junction bases outside the gene matches: 13. This CDR3 is built from 17 residues. Per germline, CDR1 LGHDT and CDR2 YNNKEL (reference sequence). The CDR3 sequence: CASSQRDRGLARETQYF. CDR3 DNA sequence: TGTGCCAGCAGCCAACGGGATCGTGGACTAGCTAGGGAGACCCAGTACTTC.

The chain recombines TRBV10-3 with TRBJ1-4, with 8 bases fitting TRBD1. Germline V gene lookup returns CDR1 ENHRY and CDR2 SYGVKD. V lost 3 bases to trimming and J lost 5 bases; unmatched junction nucleotides: 2. This CDR3 has 14 amino acids. The CDR3 coding sequence is TGTGCCATCAGTGACCGGACAGGGAATGAAAAACTGTTTTTT. Its protein is CAISDRTGNEKLFF.

The CDR3 nucleotides read TGTGCCAGCACCCGGACTAGCAGAGAGACCCAGTACTTC. It translates to CASTRTSRETQYF. The chain recombines TRBV7-8 with TRBJ2-5; 8 bases are shared with TRBD2. V dropped 7 bases and J dropped 4; count of bases not matched to a gene: 5. This CDR3 has 13 amino acids. Germline values: CDR1 SGHVS, CDR2 FQNEAQ.

The chain has TRBV18 and TRBJ1-2; D is perhaps TRBD1 (6 bases). The CDR3 extends over 16 amino acids. Germline V lookup: CDR1 KGHSH, CDR2 LQKENI. Trimming cost V 0 bases and J 6 bases, with 17 bases left between them. CDR3 nucleotides: TGTGCCAGCTCACCACCTACAGGGACGTTCATCCATGGCTACACCTTC. This translates into CASSPPTGTFIHGYTF.

The gene calls are TRBV7-2 and TRBJ2-1; TRBD2 matches at 11 bases. CDR3 length equals 15 residues. J gave up 8 bases and V 0 bases, and 3 bases lay outside the gene matches. The V gene's germline CDR1 is SGHTA and CDR2 FQGNSA. DNA for the CDR3: TGTGCCAGCAGCTTAGCTAGCGGGAGGGCTTATGAGCAGTTCTTC. This sequence encodes CASSLASGRAYEQFF.

The V gene is TRBV28, the J gene TRBJ2-7; a possible D gene is TRBD1 (6 bases). CDR1 is MDHEN, CDR2 SYDVKM, per germline. V gave up 5 bases and J gave up 1 base, with 15 bases separating them. The CDR3 sequence is 15 residues long. DNA for the CDR3: TGTGCCAGCAGTACCACCGGGACACTGTCCTACGAGCAGTACTTC. This gives the protein CASSTTGTLSYEQYF.

The genes are TRBV6-5 and TRBJ2-5; 11 nucleotides match TRBD2. Germline CDR1 is MNHEY and CDR2 is SVGAGI. The CDR3 has 15 residues. V shed 5 bases and J 7 bases; nucleotides not matched to a gene: 9. Here the CDR3 DNA reads TGTGCCAGCAGTAGTAGCGGGGGGGACCGGGGGACCCAGTACTTC. This sequence encodes CASSSSGGDRGTQYF.

The J gene is TRBJ2-2, the V gene TRBV30; 8 positions match TRBD2. Per germline, CDR1 GTSNPN and CDR2 SVGIG (reference sequence). This CDR3 spans 15 amino acids. Germline trimming cut 3 bases from V and 6 bases from J; bases unmatched to any gene: 9. CDR3 coding DNA: TGTGCCTGGAGCCTAAAGGGACTAGTCGCCGGGGAGCTGTTTTTT. This codes for CAWSLKGLVAGELFF. Supplemented by reference TRBV30 and TRBJ2-2, the full variable domain reads SQTIHQWPATLVQPVGSPLSLECTVEGTSNPNLYWYRQAAGRGLQLLFYSVGIGQISSEVPQNLSASRPQDRQFILSSKKLLLSDSGFYLCAWSLKGLVAGELFFGEGSRLTVL.

The genes are TRBV28 and TRBJ2-1, with 8 bases identical to TRBD2. This CDR3 region has 21 residues. The germline gives CDR1 MDHEN, CDR2 SYDVKM. After removal of 5 bases from V and 2 bases from J, the junction contained 23 bases not matched to a gene. The CDR3 protein is CASSPPPGGGRPLQAYNEQFF. The CDR3 DNA is TGTGCCAGCAGTCCCCCCCCCGGGGGCGGGAGGCCACTTCAAGCCTACAATGAGCAGTTCTTC.

This chain joins TRBV19 and TRBJ1-2; 9 nucleotides align to TRBD1. Germline CDR1 is LNHDA and CDR2 is SQIVND (reference sequence). CDR3 length: 19 residues. Trimming cost V 6 bases and J 0 bases; bases outside gene matches: 17. CDR3 nucleotides: TGTGCCAGTAGATTTTTTAGATTGGGACAGGGTGCCGCTAACTATGGCTACACCTTC. Its protein product is CASRFFRLGQGAANYGYTF.

V usage is TRBV12-3 or TRBV12-4 and J usage is TRBJ1-4; D unclear. This CDR3 has 13 residues. V shed 6 bases and J shed 4 bases, with 9 bases lying between them. As DNA, the CDR3 is TGTGCCAGCAGCCAAGGGAGTAATGAAAAACTGTTTTTT. Translated, it gives CASSQGSNEKLFF.

The chain is built from TRBV7-2 and TRBJ2-1; 10 bases line up with TRBD1. Germline CDR1 reads SGHTA; CDR2 reads FQGNSA. The trim removed 3 bases at V and 4 bases at J, leaving 3 bases unmatched. CDR3 length equals 15 residues. The CDR3 nucleotides are TGTGCCAGCAGCTTTGGACAGGGGGATTACAATGAGCAGTTCTTC. Protein sequence: CASSFGQGDYNEQFF. Variable domain in full (rest from reference TRBV7-2 and TRBJ2-1): GAGVSQSPSNKVTEKGKDVELRCDPISGHTALYWYRQSLGQGLEFLIYFQGNSAPDKSGLPSDRFSAERTGGSVSTLTIQRTQQEDSAVYLCASSFGQGDYNEQFFGPGTRLTVL.

This chain links TRBV29-1 with TRBJ2-4; 8 positions match TRBD1. V dropped 6 bases and J dropped 3; count of bases not matched to a gene: 7. CDR1 is SQVTM and CDR2 is ANQGSEA in the germline V gene. This CDR3 region has 14 residues. CDR3: CSVGGQGGKNIQYF. Written as DNA, the CDR3 is TGCAGCGTCGGTGGACAGGGAGGCAAAAACATTCAGTACTTC.